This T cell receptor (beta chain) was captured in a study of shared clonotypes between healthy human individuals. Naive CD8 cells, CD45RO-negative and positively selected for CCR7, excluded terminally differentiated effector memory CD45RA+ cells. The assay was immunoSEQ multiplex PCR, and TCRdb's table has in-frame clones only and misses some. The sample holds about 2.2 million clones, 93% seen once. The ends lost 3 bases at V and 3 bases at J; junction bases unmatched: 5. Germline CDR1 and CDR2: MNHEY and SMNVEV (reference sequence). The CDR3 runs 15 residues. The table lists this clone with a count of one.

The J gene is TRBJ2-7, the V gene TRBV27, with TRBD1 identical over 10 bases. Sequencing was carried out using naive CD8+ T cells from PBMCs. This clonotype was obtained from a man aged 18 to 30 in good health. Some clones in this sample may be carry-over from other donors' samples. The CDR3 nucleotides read TGTGCCAGCAGTTTCCTAGGACAGGGGGACTACGAGCAGTACTTC. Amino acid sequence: CASSFLGQGDYEQYF.